The 29 T cell receptor beta chains listed next were all sequenced from one sample in a study of OX40 agonist ivuxolimab in advanced cancers. Only in-frame clones appear in the TCRdb table, and some are missing; sequencing was by immunoSEQ multiplex PCR. Of roughly 80,000 clones detected, 85% appear once; the ten largest clones hold 0.5% to 0.85%. Sequenced material: CD4+ or CD8+ T cells sorted from blood, taken in a trial of the OX40 agonist ivuxolimab. These TCRs come from an adult with an advanced solid tumor such as melanoma, head and neck, liver or kidney cancer.

This clone appeared a single time. This rearrangement joins TRBV4-3 to TRBJ2-1, with 13 bases matching TRBD2. J was trimmed by 4 bases and V by 3 bases; bases with no gene match: 0. CDR3 length: 15 amino acids. CDR1 is LGHNA and CDR2 is YSLEER in the germline V gene. This CDR3 is CASSQGLAGYNEQFF. Written as DNA, the CDR3 is TGCGCCAGCAGCCAGGGACTAGCGGGATACAATGAGCAGTTCTTC.

V usage is TRBV6-6 and J usage is TRBJ1-5; no clear D. From germline, CDR1 is MNHNY and CDR2 SVGAGI (reference sequence). The germline V and J ends were trimmed by 6 bases and 9 bases, with 21 bases remaining between them. The CDR3 is made up of 15 amino acids. The CDR3 DNA reads as TGTGCCAGCAGACCCTCGGACGGAACTCTGAGGCCCCAGCATTTT. Translation gives CASRPSDGTLRPQHF.

The J gene is TRBJ1-6, the V gene TRBV7-3; tentatively, D is TRBD1 (5 bases). The CDR3 loop spans 13 amino acids. The ends were cut back, 5 bases at V and 8 bases at J, with 10 bases in the middle. Germline-derived CDR1 and CDR2 are SGHTA and FQGTGA. CDR3 loop: CASSALQDSPLHF. CDR3 coding DNA: TGTGCCAGCAGCGCCCTACAGGATTCACCCCTCCACTTT.

J is TRBJ2-1 and V is TRBV5-1; D is perhaps TRBD1 or TRBD2 (5 bases each). Germline CDR1 reads SGHRS; CDR2 reads YFSETQ. Trimming cost V 2 bases and J 4 bases, with 13 bases left between them. The CDR3 has 15 amino acids. For the CDR3, the DNA is TGCGCCAGCAGCTTCCGGGGCGACCATTACAATGAGCAGTTCTTC. Its translation: CASSFRGDHYNEQFF.

The J gene is TRBJ2-1, the V gene TRBV7-2; no clear D. The V end lost 1 base, the J end lost 9 bases, and 13 bases lay between the germline ends. The length of the CDR3 is 14 residues. Germline values: CDR1 SGHTA, CDR2 FQGNSA. In DNA, the CDR3 is TGTGCCAGCAGCTTAGGTTGGTTGGCAAGTGAGCAGTTCTTC. Translating gives CASSLGWLASEQFF. Based on the CDR3 plus reference TRBV7-2 and TRBJ2-1, the full variable domain is GAGVSQSPSNKVTEKGKDVELRCDPISGHTALYWYRQSLGQGLEFLIYFQGNSAPDKSGLPSDRFSAERTGGSVSTLTIQRTQQEDSAVYLCASSLGWLASEQFFGPGTRLTVL.

This chain connects TRBV7-9 to TRBJ2-5, with D possibly TRBD1 on 6 matching bases. This CDR3 is built from 15 residues. V lost 2 bases, J lost 3 bases, and 13 bases lay in between. Per the germline V gene, CDR1 is SEHNR and CDR2 is FQNEAQ (reference sequence). CDR3 in DNA: TGTGCCAGCAGCTTAACCTCCGGGACAAAAGAGACCCAGTACTTC. It codes for CASSLTSGTKETQYF.

CDR3 loop: CASSTQRSIGTGSPNYGYTF. DNA for the CDR3: TGTGCCAGTAGTACCCAACGGTCAATCGGGACAGGGAGTCCTAACTATGGCTACACCTTC. The chain links TRBV19 to TRBJ1-2, with 9 bases identical to TRBD1. CDR1 is LNHDA, CDR2 SQIVND, per germline (reference sequence). The CDR3 length is 20 residues. Losses at the gene ends were 4 bases for V and 0 bases for J; bases not matched to a gene: 18.

The chain has TRBV13 and TRBJ1-2; TRBD1 agrees at 7 bases. CDR1 and CDR2 (germline): PRHDT, FYEKMQ (reference sequence). The V and J ends lost 4 bases and 4 bases, in that order; junction bases with no gene match: 3. The length of the CDR3 is 13 residues. DNA of the CDR3: TGTGCCAGCAGCTCGGGACAGAGCTATGGCTACACCTTC. Translated, it gives CASSSGQSYGYTF.

The genes are TRBV5-1 and TRBJ1-1; tentatively, D is TRBD1 (5 bases). Germline V gene lookup returns CDR1 SGHRS and CDR2 YFSETQ. V was clipped by 4 bases and J by 5 bases, with 15 bases between them. The CDR3 length is 14 residues. The CDR3 loop reads CASSTDSPGTEAFF. The CDR3 DNA sequence: TGCGCCAGCAGCACCGACAGTCCCGGAACTGAAGCTTTCTTT.

This chain joins TRBV18 and TRBJ1-1, with D perhaps matching TRBD1 (5 bases). The CDR3 is 13 residues long. Trimming shortened V by 5 bases and J by 1 base, and 8 bases separated the two germline ends. Germline CDR1 and CDR2: KGHSH and LQKENI. The CDR3 region has the DNA TGTGCCAGCTCAACGGGACGGAACACTGAAGCTTTCTTT. This sequence encodes CASSTGRNTEAFF. Filled out from reference TRBV18 and TRBJ1-1, the complete variable domain reads NAGVMQNPRHLVRRRGQEARLRCSPMKGHSHVYWYRQLPEEGLKFMVYLQKENIIDESGMPKERFSAEFPKEGPSILRIQQVVRGDSAAYFCASSTGRNTEAFFGQGTRLTVV.

The chain is built from TRBV6-5 and TRBJ1-5; the D is unclear. Germline CDR1 and CDR2: MNHEY and SVGAGI. CDR3 length: 13 residues. V was cut by 2 bases and J by 7 bases, with 9 bases left in between. The CDR3, as DNA: TGTGCCAGCAGTTACGATCACGGCCAGCCCCAGCATTTT. This encodes CASSYDHGQPQHF.

The V call is TRBV14, the J call TRBJ2-5; no clear D. The CDR3 consists of 17 residues. Trimming cost V 0 bases and J 1 base, with 15 bases left between them. Germline V lookup: CDR1 SGHDN, CDR2 FVKESK. DNA of the CDR3: TGTGCCAGCAGCCAAGATAGGATAGCCTCTCCCCAAGAGACCCAGTACTTC. Protein sequence: CASSQDRIASPQETQYF.

This clone has just a few counts. The CDR3 sequence: CASSLTGSKYYGYTF. The CDR3 region has the DNA TGCGCCAGCAGCTTGACAGGGTCGAAGTACTATGGCTACACCTTC. The J gene is TRBJ1-2, the V gene TRBV5-1, with D possibly matching TRBD1 (6 bases). The CDR3 is 15 residues long. The ends were cut back, 1 base at V and 3 bases at J, with 13 bases in the middle. The germline gives CDR1 SGHRS, CDR2 YFSETQ.

Concerning this clone: This specimen includes other DNA sequences encoding the same CDR3. V usage is TRBV20-1 and J usage is TRBJ2-3; D uncertain. Germline CDR1 and CDR2: DFQATT and SNEGSKA (reference sequence). V dropped 5 bases and J dropped 4 bases, with 7 bases sitting between them. CDR3 size: 11 residues. The CDR3 coding sequence is TGCAGTGCTTCCCTCGCAGATACGCAGTATTTT. Protein product: CSASLADTQYF.

The CDR3 bases are TGTGCCAGCAGTGGGGAGGCTAATGAAAAACTGTTTTTT. Encoded protein: CASSGEANEKLFF. This chain joins TRBV2 and TRBJ1-4; D not certain. Germline V CDR1 and CDR2: SNHLY, FYNNEI. This CDR3 is 13 amino acids long. Trimming took off 4 bases at V and 3 bases at J, with 6 bases between the two ends.

The count of this clone is one. The V gene is TRBV6-1, the J gene TRBJ2-3, with TRBD1 as a possible D gene (7 bases). The CDR3 consists of 15 residues. From germline, CDR1 is MNHNS and CDR2 SASEGT. V lost 6 bases, J lost 4 bases, and 17 bases lay in between. DNA for the CDR3: TGTGCCAGCAGCTTCCAGGGGGGTGCGGCAGATACGCAGTATTTT. Translated, it gives CASSFQGGAADTQYF.

The chain employs TRBV23-1 and TRBJ1-6; D not certain. TRBV23-1 is reported as an ORF; its role is uncertain. The CDR3 length is 22 residues. With 7 bases removed from V and 0 bases from J, the gap between germline ends came to 31 bases. This CDR3 reads CASNHPGGRPHLLSSYNSPLHF. The DNA for the CDR3 is TGCGCCAGCAACCACCCAGGTGGGCGGCCCCATCTCCTAAGCTCCTATAATTCACCCCTCCACTTT.

The gene calls are TRBV7-8 and TRBJ1-2; unclear D gene. Trimming cost V 1 base and J 6 bases, with 12 bases left between them. CDR1 is SGHVS and CDR2 is FQNEAQ in the germline V gene. The CDR3 loop spans 14 amino acids. The CDR3 coding sequence is TGTGCCAGCAGCTTAGAGGCGCGAAGGGATGGCTACACCTTC. Translating gives CASSLEARRDGYTF.

A single count supports this clone. The J gene is TRBJ1-2, the V gene TRBV4-3, with 7 bases lining up with TRBD1. From germline, CDR1 is LGHNA and CDR2 YSLEER. J was trimmed by 0 bases and V by 0 bases; bases with no gene match: 4. CDR3 length equals 16 residues. The CDR3 region is CASSQDVQGANYGYTF. The CDR3 DNA is TGCGCCAGCAGCCAAGATGTTCAGGGGGCTAACTATGGCTACACCTTC.

This chain joins TRBV4-3 and TRBJ2-1; 8 bases are shared with TRBD2. Per the germline V gene, CDR1 is LGHNA and CDR2 is YSLEER. V was pared by 3 bases and J by 8 bases, with 9 bases of the junction left unmatched. The CDR3 totals 15 residues. The CDR3 DNA reads TGCGCCAGCAGCCAGACCGGGACTAGGAGGCATGAGCAGTTCTTC. It specifies CASSQTGTRRHEQFF.

This chain joins TRBV4-1 and TRBJ2-7; D perhaps matches TRBD1 (6 bases). V gave up 0 bases and J gave up 6 bases, with 12 bases separating them. From germline, CDR1 is MGHRA and CDR2 YSYEKL. This CDR3 spans 14 amino acids. For the CDR3, the DNA is TGCGCCAGCAGCCAAGAAGGGAACAGGGCCGAGCAGTACTTC. It yields the protein CASSQEGNRAEQYF.

This clone was found once. The rearrangement links TRBV7-2 to TRBJ1-1; D is possibly TRBD1 (5 bases). The V gene's germline CDR1 is SGHTA and CDR2 FQGNSA. CDR3 length: 15 residues. V lost 2 bases, J lost 0 bases, and 10 bases lay in between. CDR3 in amino acids: CASSLSSRVNTEAFF. DNA for the CDR3: TGTGCCAGCAGCTTATCATCCAGGGTGAACACTGAAGCTTTCTTT. The full variable domain, completed using reference TRBV7-2 and TRBJ1-1, is GAGVSQSPSNKVTEKGKDVELRCDPISGHTALYWYRQSLGQGLEFLIYFQGNSAPDKSGLPSDRFSAERTGGSVSTLTIQRTQQEDSAVYLCASSLSSRVNTEAFFGQGTRLTVV.

This chain's CDR3 is CASSVTVDSGNTIYF. DNA for the CDR3: TGCGCCAGCAGCGTGACAGTCGACTCTGGAAACACCATATATTTT. V and J are TRBV5-1 and TRBJ1-3; the D gene is possibly TRBD1 (5 bases). The CDR3 contains 15 residues. Trimming stripped 4 bases from V and 0 bases from J, with 11 bases between. CDR1 is SGHRS and CDR2 is YFSETQ in the germline V gene.

The table lists this clone with a few counts. This chain connects TRBV6-1 to TRBJ2-7; D is uncertain. Trimming shortened V by 2 bases and J by 3 bases, and 17 bases separated the two germline ends. Germline V gene lookup returns CDR1 MNHNS and CDR2 SASEGT. The length of the CDR3 is 16 residues. CDR3 in DNA: TGTGCCAGCAGTGAAAGGGTTTGGCAGGCAATCTACGAGCAGTACTTC. Its translation: CASSERVWQAIYEQYF.

This chain links TRBV5-1 with TRBJ1-6; D is uncertain. The germline V and J ends were trimmed by 3 bases and 7 bases, with 14 bases remaining between them. The CDR3 extends over 15 amino acids. CDR1 is SGHRS, CDR2 YFSETQ, per germline. The CDR3, as DNA: TGCGCCAGCAGCTCCTCTGGGCAGGACAATTCACCCCTCCACTTT. This encodes CASSSSGQDNSPLHF.

The V call is TRBV10-3, the J call TRBJ2-5; 8 nucleotides align to TRBD2. The V and J ends lost 3 bases and 2 bases, in that order; junction bases with no gene match: 2. CDR3 length: 14 amino acids. Germline CDR1 reads ENHRY; CDR2 reads SYGVKD. DNA of the CDR3: TGTGCCATCAGTGACACTAGCGGACAAGAGACCCAGTACTTC. Its protein product is CAISDTSGQETQYF.

The rearrangement links TRBV7-2 to TRBJ1-5; TRBD1 matches 7 bases. The CDR3 covers 15 residues. Germline CDR1 and CDR2: SGHTA and FQGNSA. With 5 bases clipped from V and 7 bases from J, the junction kept 11 bases outside the gene matches. CDR3 loop: CASSLRQGEAQPQHF. The DNA for the CDR3 is TGTGCCAGCAGCCTTAGACAGGGAGAGGCCCAGCCCCAGCATTTT.

This chain joins TRBV7-9 and TRBJ2-7; D not resolved. V was clipped by 1 base and J by 6 bases, with 10 bases between them. CDR3 length equals 13 residues. Germline V lookup: CDR1 SEHNR, CDR2 FQNEAQ (reference sequence). CDR3: CASSLVGGIEQYF. CDR3 DNA sequence: TGTGCCAGCAGCTTAGTGGGTGGGATCGAGCAGTACTTC.

This clone was observed a single time. The genes are TRBV6-1 and TRBJ1-5, with no clear D. Looked up from germline, CDR1 is MNHNS and CDR2 is SASEGT. This CDR3 spans 13 amino acids. V was trimmed by 1 base and J by 5 bases, leaving 6 bases between them. CDR3 loop: CASSEVTDQPQHF. The CDR3 coding sequence is TGTGCCAGCAGTGAAGTTACAGATCAGCCCCAGCATTTT.